What follows are 9 T cell receptor beta chains derived from one specimen sequenced in a study of OX40 agonist ivuxolimab in advanced cancers. The library was generated by the immunoSEQ multiplex PCR assay. TCRdb provides this immuneACCESS table in a form limited to in-frame rearrangements. Some clones are lacking; in checked studies, under half of them reflect an unresolved V gene, and why the rest are absent is not known. The sample includes roughly 60,000 clones, with about 85% observed a single time. The biggest ten clones account for less than 5.5% of the sample. The source material was CD4+ or CD8+ T cells sorted from blood, sampled in a trial of the OX40 agonist ivuxolimab. The receptors here all came from an adult with an advanced solid tumor such as melanoma, head and neck, liver or kidney cancer.

This chain connects TRBV5-1 to TRBJ2-5; 9 bases are shared with TRBD2. V shed 4 bases and J 4 bases; nucleotides not matched to a gene: 5. Germline CDR1 SGHRS, CDR2 YFSETQ. This CDR3 is built from 14 residues. The DNA of the CDR3 is TGCGCCAGCAGCCAATGGACTAGCGCAGAGACCCAGTACTTC. It yields the protein CASSQWTSAETQYF.

This chain uses TRBV7-2 with TRBJ2-5; no definite D call. The V and J ends lost 5 bases and 4 bases respectively, with 11 bases between them. CDR1 is SGHTA, CDR2 FQGNSA, per germline. The CDR3 extends over 13 amino acids. DNA for the CDR3: TGTGCCAGCAGCCCGGATCCGTTAGAGACCCAGTACTTC. The encoded protein is CASSPDPLETQYF.

The CDR3, as DNA: TGTGCCAGTAGTCCTCAGGGGGCTGGCGGCTACACCTTC. It yields the protein CASSPQGAGGYTF. The chain uses TRBV19 and TRBJ1-2; TRBD1 matches at 8 bases. CDR3 length: 13 residues. The V gene end was trimmed by 5 bases and the J gene end by 8 bases; junction bases not matched to a gene: 7. The germline CDR1 and CDR2 sequences are LNHDA and SQIVND (reference sequence).

The chain links TRBV19 to TRBJ1-1; the match to TRBD1 covers 7 bases. Germline CDR1 reads LNHDA; CDR2 reads SQIVND (reference sequence). V lost 7 bases, J lost 0 bases, and 11 bases stayed unmatched. The CDR3 has 16 amino acids. CDR3 sequence reads: CASNSGTENMNTEAFF. In DNA form, the CDR3 reads TGTGCCAGTAACTCCGGGACAGAGAACATGAACACTGAAGCTTTCTTT.

V gene TRBV19 combines with J gene TRBJ1-5; unclear D gene. There are 16 residues in the CDR3. Trimming removed 3 bases from V and 10 bases from J, with 22 bases in between. Germline-derived CDR1 and CDR2 are LNHDA and SQIVND (reference sequence). The DNA for the CDR3 is TGTGCCAGTAGTATGAACGGGGATGTCCACCTGAGCCCCCAGCATTTT. Translating it yields CASSMNGDVHLSPQHF.

The rearrangement links TRBV5-1 to TRBJ2-1; 7 bases are a match to TRBD1. Per germline, CDR1 SGHRS and CDR2 YFSETQ. V was clipped by 4 bases and J by 15 bases; unmatched bases: 19. The length of the CDR3 is 15 residues. The CDR3: CASSPFGQAGSVLFF. The CDR3 DNA follows: TGCGCCAGCAGCCCCTTCGGACAGGCGGGTTCGGTTCTGTTCTTC.

The chain links TRBV27 to TRBJ2-5, with D uncertain. The CDR3 runs 14 residues. V was pared by 1 base and J by 2 bases, with 8 bases between. Germline CDR1 and CDR2: MNHEY and SMNVEV (reference sequence). The CDR3 protein is CASSLYGSQETQYF. The CDR3 DNA sequence: TGTGCCAGCAGTTTATACGGAAGTCAAGAGACCCAGTACTTC.

This chain links TRBV6-1 with TRBJ2-7; 12 bases match TRBD2. The V gene end was trimmed by 5 bases and the J gene end by 6 bases; junction bases not matched to a gene: 8. The V gene's germline CDR1 is MNHNS and CDR2 SASEGT. The CDR3 is made up of 15 amino acids. The CDR3 region has the DNA TGTGCCAGCAGTCCCCGGACTAGCGGGAACGTCGAGCAGTACTTC. Protein sequence: CASSPRTSGNVEQYF.

The V call is TRBV11-1, the J call TRBJ2-3, with unresolved D. The length of the CDR3 is 13 residues. The germline CDR1 and CDR2 sequences are SGHAT and FQDESV (reference sequence). Trimming took 5 bases from V and 5 from J, leaving 11 bases between them. The CDR3 reads CASSREERDTQYF. The CDR3, as DNA: TGTGCCAGCAGCCGCGAGGAAAGAGATACGCAGTATTTT.